The rows below give T cell receptor beta chains drawn from one sample of a study of OX40 agonist ivuxolimab in advanced cancers. Method: immunoSEQ multiplex PCR; TCRdb's copy keeps in-frame clones and lacks some. The top ten hold under 3% of the sample, which has 45,000 to 60,000 clones, approximately 71% seen once. The specimen was CD4+ or CD8+ T cells sorted from blood, collected in a trial of the OX40 agonist ivuxolimab. These receptors originate from an adult with an advanced solid tumor such as melanoma, head and neck, liver or kidney cancer. Each CDR3 is given with its conserved first and last residue. The order of the fields is D gene, V gene, J gene, clone size, CDR3 protein, CDR3 DNA. D genes are given only for firm matches. Not all rows give a size; the values are once, few, many and, for expanded clones, a class.

D: .; V: TRBV30; J: TRBJ1-1; size: .; CDR3: CAWSEFRGTEAFF; DNA: TGTGCCTGGAGTGAGTTCAGGGGCACTGAAGCTTTCTTT
D: TRBD1; V: TRBV5-4; J: TRBJ1-2; size: .; CDR3: CASSEPGQGENYGYTF; DNA: TGTGCCAGCAGCGAGCCGGGACAGGGGGAAAACTATGGCTACACCTTC
D: TRBD2; V: TRBV5-1; J: TRBJ2-5; size: .; CDR3: CASSLGPGGSGETQYF; DNA: TGCGCCAGCAGCTTGGGGCCGGGAGGATCAGGGGAGACCCAGTACTTC
D: TRBD2; V: TRBV10-3; J: TRBJ2-3; size: .; CDR3: CAISGPGVAGFTDTQYF; DNA: TGTGCCATCAGTGGCCCCGGGGTAGCGGGGTTCACAGATACGCAGTATTTT
D: .; V: TRBV15; J: TRBJ2-1; size: .; CDR3: CATSRDPQRGNEQFF; DNA: TGTGCCACCAGCAGAGATCCCCAGAGGGGGAATGAGCAGTTCTTC
D: TRBD1; V: TRBV6-6; J: TRBJ2-2; size: once; CDR3: CASSPPGQGHTGELFF; DNA: TGTGCCAGCAGTCCCCCGGGACAGGGACACACCGGGGAGCTGTTTTTT
D: .; V: TRBV25-1; J: TRBJ1-5; size: .; CDR3: CASSGATSRNQPQHF; DNA: TGTGCCAGCAGTGGGGCAACCTCGAGGAATCAGCCCCAGCATTTT
D: .; V: TRBV19; J: TRBJ1-6; size: .; CDR3: CASSIGEGRVNSPLHF; DNA: TGTGCCAGTAGTATTGGCGAGGGCCGCGTGAATTCACCCCTCCACTTT
D: .; V: TRBV2; J: TRBJ1-1; size: few; CDR3: CAVKSMNTEAFF; DNA: TGTGCCGTCAAGAGTATGAACACTGAAGCTTTCTTT
D: TRBD1; V: TRBV28; J: TRBJ1-4; size: .; CDR3: CASNWVGQGNEKLFF; DNA: TGTGCCAGCAATTGGGTGGGACAGGGTAATGAAAAACTGTTTTTT
D: .; V: TRBV19; J: TRBJ2-1; size: .; CDR3: CASSGGAQQFF; DNA: TGTGCCAGTAGTGGCGGAGCTCAGCAGTTCTTC
D: .; V: TRBV7-3; J: TRBJ1-1; size: .; CDR3: CASSLGAGRIGTEAFF; DNA: TGTGCCAGCAGCTTAGGTGCAGGCCGGATAGGGACTGAAGCTTTCTTT
D: .; V: TRBV5-1; J: TRBJ1-4; size: .; CDR3: CASSTSTGNEKLFF; DNA: TGCGCCAGCAGCACGTCCACGGGGAATGAAAAACTGTTTTTT
D: .; V: TRBV5-1; J: TRBJ2-1; size: once; CDR3: CASSWFRDPGNEQFF; DNA: TGCGCCAGCAGCTGGTTCCGGGACCCGGGCAATGAGCAGTTCTTC
D: .; V: TRBV4-1; J: TRBJ2-5; size: .; CDR3: CASSQGLLYQETQYF; DNA: TGCGCCAGCAGCCAAGGGCTACTGTACCAAGAGACCCAGTACTTC
D: .; V: TRBV30; J: TRBJ1-1; size: .; CDR3: CAWSDFGRYTEAFF; DNA: TGTGCCTGGAGCGACTTTGGACGGTACACTGAAGCTTTCTTT
D: .; V: TRBV6-6; J: TRBJ1-1; size: .; CDR3: CASSYHLDRTEAFF; DNA: TGTGCCAGCAGTTACCACCTTGACAGGACCGAGGCTTTCTTT
D: TRBD1; V: TRBV5-1; J: TRBJ2-7; size: medium-sized; CDR3: CASKFGTDYEQYF; DNA: TGCGCCAGCAAGTTTGGGACAGACTACGAGCAGTACTTC
D: .; V: TRBV15; J: TRBJ1-4; size: .; CDR3: CATSRDFEKLFF; DNA: TGTGCCACCAGCAGAGATTTTGAAAAACTGTTTTTT
D: TRBD1; V: TRBV10-2; J: TRBJ1-2; size: .; CDR3: CASRAGTGGDGYTF; DNA: TGCGCCAGCAGGGCCGGGACAGGGGGAGATGGCTACACCTTC
D: TRBD1; V: TRBV7-9; J: TRBJ2-7; size: .; CDR3: CASSLRPIGQGALEQYF; DNA: TGTGCCAGCAGCTTGAGGCCGATTGGACAGGGGGCTTTGGAGCAGTACTTC
D: .; V: TRBV18; J: TRBJ1-1; size: .; CDR3: CASSPLQLNTEAFF; DNA: TGTGCCAGCTCCCCACTACAGCTAAACACTGAAGCTTTCTTT
D: TRBD1; V: TRBV4-2; J: TRBJ1-4; size: .; CDR3: CASSQGQGRGTNEKLFF; DNA: TGTGCCAGCAGCCAGGGACAGGGGCGCGGGACTAATGAAAAACTGTTTTTT
D: .; V: TRBV5-4; J: TRBJ1-1; size: .; CDR3: CASSHPDRLNTEAFF; DNA: TGTGCCAGCAGCCACCCGGACAGATTGAACACTGAAGCTTTCTTT
D: .; V: TRBV6-9; J: TRBJ1-1; size: .; CDR3: CASSEAFF; DNA: TGTGCCAGCAGTGAAGCTTTCTTT
D: TRBD1; V: TRBV19; J: TRBJ2-3; size: few; CDR3: CAIPTGDTDTQYF; DNA: TGTGCCATTCCAACAGGGGACACAGATACGCAGTATTTT
D: TRBD2; V: TRBV12-5; J: TRBJ2-1; size: few; CDR3: CASGNLAGGFYNEQFF; DNA: TGTGCTAGTGGAAATCTAGCGGGTGGTTTCTACAATGAGCAGTTCTTC
D: TRBD1; V: TRBV4-1; J: TRBJ1-4; size: .; CDR3: CASSPRGQGAEKLFF; DNA: TGCGCCAGCAGCCCCCGTGGACAGGGGGCTGAAAAACTGTTTTTT
D: .; V: TRBV7-2; J: TRBJ1-2; size: .; CDR3: CASSLALGGATASYGYTF; DNA: TGTGCCAGCAGCTTAGCGCTCGGGGGGGCTACGGCTAGCTATGGCTACACCTTC
D: TRBD1; V: TRBV11-3; J: TRBJ1-2; size: .; CDR3: CASSQTGPYGYTF; DNA: TGTGCCAGCAGCCAGACAGGGCCCTATGGCTACACCTTC
D: .; V: TRBV4-1; J: TRBJ2-2; size: once; CDR3: CASSQDGNGANTGELFF; DNA: TGCGCCAGCAGCCAAGATGGAAACGGGGCGAACACCGGGGAGCTGTTTTTT
D: .; V: TRBV6-1; J: TRBJ1-5; size: .; CDR3: CASSADRSFQPQHF; DNA: TGTGCCAGCAGTGCGGACCGTTCCTTTCAGCCCCAGCATTTT
D: TRBD1; V: TRBV2; J: TRBJ1-3; size: once; CDR3: CASRGNRDRAGNTIYF; DNA: TGTGCCAGCAGGGGTAATCGGGACAGGGCTGGAAACACCATATATTTT
D: TRBD1; V: TRBV6-5; J: TRBJ2-7; size: .; CDR3: CASRQGANEQYF; DNA: TGTGCCAGCAGACAGGGGGCGAACGAGCAGTACTTC
D: TRBD1; V: TRBV6-1; J: TRBJ2-1; size: .; CDR3: CASRTGTGSSNEQFF; DNA: TGTGCCAGCAGGACAGGGACCGGGTCGAGCAATGAGCAGTTCTTC
D: .; V: TRBV6-5; J: TRBJ1-1; size: .; CDR3: CASSYSRVSTEAFF; DNA: TGTGCCAGCAGTTACTCGAGGGTTAGCACTGAAGCTTTCTTT
D: .; V: TRBV19; J: TRBJ1-2; size: .; CDR3: CASKGGPTAYAYGYTF; DNA: TGTGCCAGTAAGGGGGGACCCACTGCCTATGCCTATGGCTACACCTTC
D: .; V: TRBV9; J: TRBJ2-1; size: .; CDR3: CASSVVGLGREQFF; DNA: TGTGCCAGCAGCGTAGTAGGTTTGGGTCGTGAGCAGTTCTTC
D: TRBD1; V: TRBV15; J: TRBJ1-2; size: .; CDR3: CATSRGTGGMWNYGYTF; DNA: TGTGCCACCAGCAGAGGGACAGGGGGCATGTGGAACTATGGCTACACCTTC
D: .; V: TRBV28; J: TRBJ2-7; size: .; CDR3: CASSSNVLGGEQYF; DNA: TGTGCCAGCAGTTCGAACGTCCTAGGGGGCGAGCAGTACTTC
D: TRBD2; V: TRBV7-9; J: TRBJ2-4; size: .; CDR3: CASSLTGLATRIAKNIQYF; DNA: TGTGCCAGCAGCCTAACCGGACTAGCGACCCGTATAGCCAAAAACATTCAGTACTTC
D: TRBD2; V: TRBV7-2; J: TRBJ2-1; size: .; CDR3: CASSPRLAGAYNEQFF; DNA: TGTGCCAGCAGCCCCCGACTAGCGGGAGCCTACAATGAGCAGTTCTTC
D: .; V: TRBV11-2; J: TRBJ2-2; size: .; CDR3: CASSLRGTGELFF; DNA: TGTGCCAGCAGCTTAAGGGGGACCGGGGAGCTGTTTTTT
D: TRBD2; V: TRBV4-1; J: TRBJ2-3; size: .; CDR3: CASSQVLAGVYSSTDTQYF; DNA: TGCGCCAGCAGCCAGGTACTAGCGGGAGTATACTCTAGCACAGATACGCAGTATTTT
D: TRBD2; V: TRBV28; J: TRBJ2-3; size: .; CDR3: CATGGGSDTQYF; DNA: TGTGCCACCGGGGGGGGGTCAGATACGCAGTATTTT
D: .; V: TRBV18; J: TRBJ2-7; size: .; CDR3: CASSPGASREQYF; DNA: TGTGCCAGCTCACCGGGAGCTAGCAGGGAGCAGTACTTC
D: TRBD2; V: TRBV5-1; J: TRBJ2-1; size: .; CDR3: CASSLGLAGVLFF; DNA: TGCGCCAGCAGCTTAGGACTAGCGGGAGTTCTGTTCTTC
D: .; V: TRBV7-2; J: TRBJ2-7; size: .; CDR3: CASSYSGDSSYEQYF; DNA: TGTGCCAGCAGCTATAGCGGGGACAGCTCCTACGAGCAGTACTTC
D: .; V: TRBV7-3; J: TRBJ2-5; size: .; CDR3: CASSSGPTWQETQYF; DNA: TGTGCCAGCAGCTCTGGGCCTACGTGGCAAGAGACCCAGTACTTC
D: .; V: TRBV5-5; J: TRBJ2-7; size: .; CDR3: CASSFGDRFYEQYF; DNA: TGTGCCAGCAGCTTCGGGGACCGTTTCTACGAGCAGTACTTC
D: .; V: TRBV6-1; J: TRBJ2-4; size: once; CDR3: CASTLLGGSRNIQYF; DNA: TGTGCCAGCACCTTGCTGGGGGGCTCAAGGAACATTCAGTACTTC
D: TRBD1; V: TRBV5-8; J: TRBJ1-5; size: .; CDR3: CASRRTGTQPQHF; DNA: TGTGCCAGCAGAAGGACAGGGACTCAGCCCCAGCATTTT
D: TRBD2; V: TRBV19; J: TRBJ2-2; size: .; CDR3: CASSSGLAYTGELFF; DNA: TGTGCCAGTAGTTCAGGACTAGCTTACACCGGGGAGCTGTTTTTT
D: .; V: TRBV7-3; J: TRBJ2-5; size: .; CDR3: CASSRDDQETQYF; DNA: TGTGCCAGCAGTCGAGACGATCAAGAGACCCAGTACTTC
D: .; V: TRBV5-1; J: TRBJ2-1; size: .; CDR3: CASSPRVGRDNEQFF; DNA: TGCGCCAGCAGCCCCCGGGTGGGCCGGGACAATGAGCAGTTCTTC